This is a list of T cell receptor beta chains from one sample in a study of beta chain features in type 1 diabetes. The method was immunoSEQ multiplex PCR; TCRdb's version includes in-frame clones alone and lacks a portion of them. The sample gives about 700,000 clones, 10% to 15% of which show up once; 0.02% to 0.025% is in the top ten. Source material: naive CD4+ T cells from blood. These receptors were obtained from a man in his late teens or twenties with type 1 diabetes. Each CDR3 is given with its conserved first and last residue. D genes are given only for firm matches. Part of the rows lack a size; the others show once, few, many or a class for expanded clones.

DNA: TGTGCCACCCCCCGGGGGGACACAGATACGCAGTATTTT; CDR3: CATPRGDTDTQYF; size: few; D: TRBD2; J: TRBJ2-3; V: TRBV7-9
DNA: TGTGCCAGCAGCCCCCGGACAGGGGAGTTTTACGAGCAGTACTTC; CDR3: CASSPRTGEFYEQYF; size: NA; D: TRBD1; J: TRBJ2-7; V: TRBV7-8
DNA: TGTGCCAGCTCACCACCGAGGGCAGGGAATATGGGCAACAATGAGCAGTTCTTC; CDR3: CASSPPRAGNMGNNEQFF; size: few; D: NA; J: TRBJ2-1; V: TRBV18
DNA: TGTGCCAGCAGCCCCGACGGGAACACTGAAGCTTTCTTT; CDR3: CASSPDGNTEAFF; size: NA; D: NA; J: TRBJ1-1; V: TRBV11-2
DNA: TGTGCCAGCAGTGAGATAGGACTTCCAAACACCGGGGAGCTGTTTTTT; CDR3: CASSEIGLPNTGELFF; size: NA; D: NA; J: TRBJ2-2; V: TRBV2
DNA: TGTGCCAGCAGTGAAGCGACAGGGCGGGCCTATGGCTACACCTTC; CDR3: CASSEATGRAYGYTF; size: few; D: TRBD1; J: TRBJ1-2; V: TRBV2
DNA: TGCAGTGCCCCGACAGGGAGCGGCTACACCTTC; CDR3: CSAPTGSGYTF; size: once; D: TRBD1; J: TRBJ1-2; V: TRBV20-1
DNA: TGTGCCAGCAGCTTAGCGGGATCCGGTTCTAATGAAAAACTGTTTTTT; CDR3: CASSLAGSGSNEKLFF; size: few; D: NA; J: TRBJ1-4; V: TRBV11-2
DNA: TGTGCCAGCAGTTTAGGGGGGACAGCCCTCACAGATACGCAGTATTTT; CDR3: CASSLGGTALTDTQYF; size: few; D: NA; J: TRBJ2-3; V: TRBV28
DNA: TGTGCCAGCAGTTTAGGGACAGGTCTGAACACTGAAGCTTTCTTT; CDR3: CASSLGTGLNTEAFF; size: NA; D: TRBD1; J: TRBJ1-1; V: TRBV27
DNA: TGTGCCTCTCAATTCGAGTCCACAGATACGCAGTATTTT; CDR3: CASQFESTDTQYF; size: NA; D: NA; J: TRBJ2-3; V: TRBV30
DNA: TGCAGTGCTAGCGGGGTTGAGCAGTTCTTC; CDR3: CSASGVEQFF; size: few; D: NA; J: TRBJ2-1; V: TRBV20-1
DNA: TGTGCCATCAGCAGGGGACGGGATAATTCACCCCTCCACTTT; CDR3: CAISRGRDNSPLHF; size: few; D: NA; J: TRBJ1-6; V: TRBV10-3
DNA: TGTGCTAGTGGCAGAGACAGACAGGAGACCAATGAGCAGTTCTTC; CDR3: CASGRDRQETNEQFF; size: NA; D: NA; J: TRBJ2-1; V: TRBV12-5
DNA: TGTGCCAGCAGCCCCGGGACAGGATGGGGAGAGACCCAGTACTTC; CDR3: CASSPGTGWGETQYF; size: many; D: TRBD1; J: TRBJ2-5; V: TRBV7-9
DNA: TGTGCCATCAGTGTGGACAGGGGCCTGAACACTGAAGCTTTCTTT; CDR3: CAISVDRGLNTEAFF; size: NA; D: TRBD1; J: TRBJ1-1; V: TRBV6-6
DNA: TGCAGCGTTGTCTTGACTCCAGAGGCTGAAGCTTTCTTT; CDR3: CSVVLTPEAEAFF; size: NA; D: NA; J: TRBJ1-1; V: TRBV29-1
DNA: TGTGCCAGCAGCCCCCGAGCGGGGTTCAGCACAGATACGCAGTATTTT; CDR3: CASSPRAGFSTDTQYF; size: few; D: TRBD2; J: TRBJ2-3; V: TRBV11-2
DNA: TGTGCCAGCACCCCACTAGCGGGGCGTAGCACAGATACGCAGTATTTT; CDR3: CASTPLAGRSTDTQYF; size: NA; D: TRBD2; J: TRBJ2-3; V: TRBV6-6
DNA: TGTGCCTGGGTCAGGACAGGGTCAGGAGAGACCCAGTACTTC; CDR3: CAWVRTGSGETQYF; size: few; D: TRBD1; J: TRBJ2-5; V: TRBV30
DNA: TGTGCCAGCAGCCGGACAGGGGCGAGTTTACAAGAGACCCAGTACTTC; CDR3: CASSRTGASLQETQYF; size: few; D: TRBD1; J: TRBJ2-5; V: TRBV9
DNA: TGCGCCAGCAGCCATACCGTCGGGAACACTGAAGCTTTCTTT; CDR3: CASSHTVGNTEAFF; size: few; D: NA; J: TRBJ1-1; V: TRBV4-1
DNA: TGTGCCAGCAGCTCGCAAACTAGCACAGATACGCAGTATTTT; CDR3: CASSSQTSTDTQYF; size: NA; D: NA; J: TRBJ2-3; V: TRBV7-2
DNA: TGTGCCAGCAGCCAGAGACAGGGCCTAATCTACAATGAGCAGTTCTTC; CDR3: CASSQRQGLIYNEQFF; size: few; D: TRBD1; J: TRBJ2-1; V: TRBV7-6
DNA: TGTGCCAGCAGCCCCGGCAGGGGTAGCAATCAGCCCCAGCATTTT; CDR3: CASSPGRGSNQPQHF; size: NA; D: NA; J: TRBJ1-5; V: TRBV7-2
DNA: TGCGCCAGCAGCTTGTCAGGGAGAGAGCAGTACTTC; CDR3: CASSLSGREQYF; size: once; D: NA; J: TRBJ2-7; V: TRBV5-1
DNA: TGCAGCGTCCTACCCCGTGACAGGCCACTCAACACTGAAGCTTTCTTT; CDR3: CSVLPRDRPLNTEAFF; size: few; D: NA; J: TRBJ1-1; V: TRBV29-1
DNA: TGTGCCAGCAGGCTTGGACAGGGTGGTAATTCACCCCTCCACTTT; CDR3: CASRLGQGGNSPLHF; size: few; D: TRBD1; J: TRBJ1-6; V: TRBV28
DNA: TGTGCCTGGAGTTTTGGTGACAATCAGCCCCAGCATTTT; CDR3: CAWSFGDNQPQHF; size: NA; D: NA; J: TRBJ1-5; V: TRBV30
DNA: TGTGCCTGGAGTGGACAGGGACCGTCGATAAACTATGGCTACACCTTC; CDR3: CAWSGQGPSINYGYTF; size: few; D: TRBD1; J: TRBJ1-2; V: TRBV30
DNA: TGTGCCAGCAGTTTATCCCCTGCCCATGAGCAGTTCTTC; CDR3: CASSLSPAHEQFF; size: few; D: NA; J: TRBJ2-1; V: TRBV28
DNA: TGTGCCAGCAGTTATGGGGCAGGGTATGGCTACACCTTC; CDR3: CASSYGAGYGYTF; size: NA; D: NA; J: TRBJ1-2; V: TRBV6-5
DNA: TGTGCCAGCTCTCGACAGGGGGCGAGTGAAAAACTGTTTTTT; CDR3: CASSRQGASEKLFF; size: NA; D: TRBD1; J: TRBJ1-4; V: TRBV18
DNA: TGTGCCTGGAGTGGAGGCGCCTATGGCTACACCTTC; CDR3: CAWSGGAYGYTF; size: few; D: NA; J: TRBJ1-2; V: TRBV30
DNA: TGCGCCAGCAGCCCAGGACAGGGGATGAACACTGAAGCTTTCTTT; CDR3: CASSPGQGMNTEAFF; size: few; D: TRBD1; J: TRBJ1-1; V: TRBV4-1
DNA: TGTGCCAGCAGCACAGGGAGCTCCTACGAGCAGTACTTC; CDR3: CASSTGSSYEQYF; size: NA; D: NA; J: TRBJ2-7; V: TRBV6-5
DNA: TGTGCCAGCAGTGAATTGGGACAGGGTAGGGTGGGTGAGCAGTTCTTC; CDR3: CASSELGQGRVGEQFF; size: NA; D: TRBD1; J: TRBJ2-1; V: TRBV25-1
DNA: TGCGCCAGCAGCCGAGTGACAGACAATGGCTACACCTTC; CDR3: CASSRVTDNGYTF; size: NA; D: NA; J: TRBJ1-2; V: TRBV4-1
DNA: TGTGCCAGCTCACCAGGACCCTCCTATGGCTACACCTTC; CDR3: CASSPGPSYGYTF; size: NA; D: NA; J: TRBJ1-2; V: TRBV18
DNA: TGTGCCAGCAGTTTAACCGCCCTTCACTCCTACGAGCAGTACTTC; CDR3: CASSLTALHSYEQYF; size: few; D: NA; J: TRBJ2-7; V: TRBV27
DNA: TGTGCCAGCAGCGGGGACAGGGTGAAAGAGACCCAGTACTTC; CDR3: CASSGDRVKETQYF; size: few; D: TRBD1; J: TRBJ2-5; V: TRBV13
DNA: TGTGCCAGCAGCTTCCGGGACCTGAGGGGCTACACCTTC; CDR3: CASSFRDLRGYTF; size: few; D: NA; J: TRBJ1-2; V: TRBV7-3
DNA: TGTGCCAGCAGTCGTCTTGGGGGACAGGTTAGCACAGATACGCAGTATTTT; CDR3: CASSRLGGQVSTDTQYF; size: NA; D: TRBD1; J: TRBJ2-3; V: TRBV27
DNA: TGCGCCAGCAGCCAAGATGCCACTCTTAAAGAGACCCAGTACTTC; CDR3: CASSQDATLKETQYF; size: NA; D: NA; J: TRBJ2-5; V: TRBV4-1
DNA: TGTGCCAGAGACAGGGGAAACACCATATATTTT; CDR3: CARDRGNTIYF; size: NA; D: NA; J: TRBJ1-3; V: TRBV30
DNA: TGCAGCGTGGGTAGGTTGTATCAAGAGACCCAGTACTTC; CDR3: CSVGRLYQETQYF; size: few; D: NA; J: TRBJ2-5; V: TRBV29-1
DNA: TGTGCCAGCAGCTCGGGGGACCAGAGAACCCAGTACTTC; CDR3: CASSSGDQRTQYF; size: few; D: NA; J: TRBJ2-5; V: TRBV7-3
DNA: TGTGCCAGCACCGAACATAGGACGACCACCGGGGAGCTGTTTTTT; CDR3: CASTEHRTTTGELFF; size: few; D: NA; J: TRBJ2-2; V: TRBV6-5
DNA: TGTGCCTGGATAGCGGGACAGGGGGGTGGCACTGAAGCTTTCTTT; CDR3: CAWIAGQGGGTEAFF; size: few; D: TRBD1; J: TRBJ1-1; V: TRBV30
DNA: TGTGCCAGCAGCGTAGCTTGGGGGCGCTTGAACACTGAAGCTTTCTTT; CDR3: CASSVAWGRLNTEAFF; size: few; D: NA; J: TRBJ1-1; V: TRBV9
DNA: TGTGCCAGCAGTCCGACAGGGATGAACACTGAAGCTTTCTTT; CDR3: CASSPTGMNTEAFF; size: NA; D: TRBD1; J: TRBJ1-1; V: TRBV6-6
DNA: TGTGCCAGCAGCCGTAGCAATGAGCAGTTCTTC; CDR3: CASSRSNEQFF; size: few; D: NA; J: TRBJ2-1; V: TRBV7-8
DNA: TGCGCCAGCTGCCGACAGGGGCTGAACACTGAAGCTTTCTTT; CDR3: CASCRQGLNTEAFF; size: few; D: TRBD1; J: TRBJ1-1; V: TRBV5-1
DNA: TGTGCCATCAGTGAGTCAGACTCAGGGTCCCAGTACTTC; CDR3: CAISESDSGSQYF; size: NA; D: NA; J: TRBJ2-5; V: TRBV10-3
DNA: TGTGCCTCAGGACTAGTTAATGAGCAGTTCTTC; CDR3: CASGLVNEQFF; size: NA; D: TRBD2; J: TRBJ2-1; V: TRBV30
DNA: TGTGCCAGCACCGCCGCCAGTAGGGGGTACGAGCAGTACTTC; CDR3: CASTAASRGYEQYF; size: NA; D: NA; J: TRBJ2-7; V: TRBV6-5
DNA: TGTGCCTGCCCACGCAGGGGGGAAAACACCGGGGAGCTGTTTTTT; CDR3: CACPRRGENTGELFF; size: few; D: NA; J: TRBJ2-2; V: TRBV30
DNA: TGTGCCAGCAGCCCCGAGGCGGGGAAAGACACTGAAGCTTTCTTT; CDR3: CASSPEAGKDTEAFF; size: NA; D: NA; J: TRBJ1-1; V: TRBV7-9
DNA: TGTGCCAGGGACGGAGGCGCGGATACGCAGTATTTT; CDR3: CARDGGADTQYF; size: few; D: NA; J: TRBJ2-3; V: TRBV30
DNA: TGTGCCTGGGCTGGGCCTTCCGGGACCGGGGGAAGATCACCCCTCCACTTT; CDR3: CAWAGPSGTGGRSPLHF; size: NA; D: NA; J: TRBJ1-6; V: TRBV30